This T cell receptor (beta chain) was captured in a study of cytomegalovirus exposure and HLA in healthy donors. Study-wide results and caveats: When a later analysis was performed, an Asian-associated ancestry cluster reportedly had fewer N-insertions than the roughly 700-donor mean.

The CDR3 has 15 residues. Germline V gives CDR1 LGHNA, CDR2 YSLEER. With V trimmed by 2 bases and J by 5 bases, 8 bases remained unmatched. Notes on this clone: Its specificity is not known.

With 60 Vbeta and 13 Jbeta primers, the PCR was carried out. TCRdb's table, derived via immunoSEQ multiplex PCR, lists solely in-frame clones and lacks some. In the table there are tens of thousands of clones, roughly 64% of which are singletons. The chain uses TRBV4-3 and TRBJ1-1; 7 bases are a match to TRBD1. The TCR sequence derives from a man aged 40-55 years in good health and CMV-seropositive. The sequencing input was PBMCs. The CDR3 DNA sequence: TGCGCCAGCAGCCAAAGAGAGGACAGGTTGACTGAAGCTTTCTTT. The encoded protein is CASSQREDRLTEAFF.